Presented here are 4 T cell receptor beta chains from one specimen sequenced in a study of T cell changes during pregnancy in multiple sclerosis. Clones were sequenced by immunoSEQ multiplex PCR, and TCRdb holds only the in-frame ones, with some missing. This table has approximately 59,000 clones, around 90% appearing once. This specimen consisted of peripheral blood, obtained in the third trimester of pregnancy. The source of these receptors is a female donor in good health, enrolled as a control in a pregnancy study.

This clone was counted only a few times. This chain uses TRBV29-1 with TRBJ1-1; D gene uncertain. The CDR3 spans 12 residues. Germline CDR1 reads SQVTM; CDR2 reads ANQGSEA. The germline V and J ends were trimmed by 4 bases and 1 base, with 7 bases remaining between them. Written as DNA, the CDR3 is TGCAGCGTTGCCCAGAAGAACACTGAAGCTTTCTTT. It codes for CSVAQKNTEAFF.

This chain links TRBV18 with TRBJ2-7; D is perhaps TRBD2 (5 bases). The CDR3 length is 15 residues. V lost 4 bases, J lost 0 bases, and 13 bases lay in between. Germline loops: CDR1 KGHSH, CDR2 LQKENI. In DNA, the CDR3 is TGTGCCAGCTCACGCCCTTCGGGGAGCTCCTACGAGCAGTACTTC. This codes for CASSRPSGSSYEQYF.

For this clone: Its ends do not fully match the called genes, so a read error is possible. This rearrangement joins TRBV5-3 to TRBJ1-4; D is perhaps TRBD1 (5 bases). TRBV5-3 is filed as an ORF, its function uncertain. There are 19 residues in the CDR3. The CDR3 is CARSLSDSRRFLTIEKLFF. CDR3 in DNA: TGTGCCAGAAGCTTGAGTGACAGTCGGCGTTTTTTAACTATTGAAAAACTGTTTTTT.

The chain carries TRBV5-4 and TRBJ2-6; TRBD1 might be the D (6 bases). From germline, CDR1 is SGHNT and CDR2 YYREEE (reference sequence). Deletions cut 3 bases from V and 1 base from J, with 14 bases between. The CDR3 sequence is 17 residues long. The DNA of the CDR3 is TGTGCCAGCAGCTACGGGACAAGTTATTCTGGGGCCAACGTCCTGACTTTC. Amino acid sequence: CASSYGTSYSGANVLTF.